The present entry profiles one T cell receptor beta chain with its context. The data derive from a study of T cells in Graves' hyperthyroidism and ophthalmopathy. Germline values: CDR1 DFQATT, CDR2 SNEGSKA (reference sequence). V dropped 6 bases and J dropped 5 bases, with 23 bases sitting between them. The CDR3 is 16 amino acids. Regions amplified from RNA transcripts were the TCR beta CDR3 regions. A first-round RT-PCR of the TCR CDR3 used the HTBI primer set. TCRdb fed the multiplex PCR reads into MiXCR, producing one record per CDR3 protein. Of around 690,000 distinct CDR3 sequences listed, around a sixth were seen once; the top ten hold about 14%.

Sequenced sample: blood. The sequence was collected from a man aged 45-60 years with Graves' hyperthyroidism. This chain connects TRBV20-1 to TRBJ2-1, with D possibly matching TRBD2 (6 bases). The CDR3 reads CSAPIRTTINNNEQFF. In DNA form, the CDR3 reads TGCAGTGCCCCTATCCGGACTACCATTAACAACAATGAGCAGTTCTTC.